The text below deals with one TCR beta chain. The data originate from a study of regulatory T cells in long-lasting Graves disease. Researchers made TCR beta libraries by using iRepertoire HTBI primers and running Arm-PCR on CDR3 regions. Each CDR3 protein is one row after TCRdb ran MiXCR on the multiplex PCR reads. The profile shows about 430,000 distinct CDR3 sequences, over 20% of them singletons. Described time point: persistent/refractory GD, antithyroid drugs over 5 years with positive TRAb. Scientists built the TCR library using RNA that was extracted from PBMCs. This CDR3 contains 14 residues. V was clipped by 0 bases and J by 7 bases, with 9 bases between them. CDR1 is SGHVS, CDR2 FNYEAQ, per germline.

This specimen consisted of peripheral blood mononuclear cells (PBMCs), obtained when the disease was refractory, from a patient treated with antithyroid drugs. The sequence derives from a female donor with Graves disease. The chain carries TRBV7-6 and TRBJ1-4; possibly TRBD1 for D (5 bases). The CDR3 nucleotides read TGTGCCAGCAGCTTAGCAGGGGCAAGTGAAAAACTGTTTTTT. It encodes CASSLAGASEKLFF.